This T cell receptor beta chain comes out of a study of blood T cells in healthy people across ages (dated by TCRdb to 2013 to 2016). Turning to the overall study: Template switching captured roughly one uniquely barcoded TCR beta cDNA molecule per two T cells in model experiments. To avoid experimental bias, donors of different ages were spread randomly across the sequencing lanes. To track age-related changes in TCR beta repertoire diversity, the study relied on deep sequencing normalized with unique cDNA molecular identifiers. Using the same blood draw, the study looked at two additional independent replicas of 1 million unique cDNA reads for two donors, one aged 18 to 30 and the other aged 80 or older. The donors were divided into four age groups: young (average around 17 years), middle-aged (approximately 41), aged (about 60) and long-lived (82).

The library was obtained by 5' RACE. For sequencing, an Illumina HiSeq 2500 was employed. A second 7 to 11 cycle PCR used a sample-barcoded 5' primer and a J-beta primer mix. A template-switch 5' adaptor carrying 12 random nucleotides introduced a unique molecular identifier onto each TCR beta cDNA molecule. Each sample yielded at least 3 million CDR3-containing paired-end reads. The Mint cDNA synthesis kit, primed by a TRBC-specific oligonucleotide, was used to synthesize first-strand cDNA from all RNA. Following uracil-DNA glycosylase treatment, a first 18-cycle PCR with universal primers M1SS and BC2_uni_R was performed on all cDNA. The source study handled its data this way. For normalization, 1 million high-quality reads were randomly selected from each sample, with every read carrying a distinct molecular identifier. Instead of being binned into consensus sequences, reads with shared molecular identifiers were discarded. MiTCR, run with a Q25 quality threshold and the strictest error-elimination algorithm, handled CDR3 identification, clonotype clustering and error correction. Lower-bound total TCR beta diversity was estimated with a nonparametric unseen species model using Euler transformation. The raw public data were reprocessed by TCRdb itself: fastp quality trimming at Q25, MiXCR clonotype calling, in-frame beta chains only. Rows matching on CDR3 protein sequence are summarized as one entry with the most common DNA and genes. For this entry, the V and J calls and clone size follow TCRdb and not the study's own pipeline. The sample table contains some 1,500,000 distinct CDR3 sequences; only one count was recorded for approximately 42% of them. The top ten clones comprise approximately 4.1% of the sample.

Spanning cysteine to phenylalanine, the CDR3 consists of 16 amino acids. The sequence is cut down to CDR3 DNA, 48 bases in frame from base 1. With regard to this clonotype: Its antigen target is currently unknown. The record has no base qualities; no much larger clone is one base away.

The roughly 37 donors, aged about 6 to 100 years, were systemically healthy Caucasian individuals from Russia. About 10 milliliters of peripheral blood were collected from each donor into EDTA-treated Vacutainer tubes. Ficoll-Paque density-gradient centrifugation was used to isolate PBMCs, with at least 6.5 million obtained per sample. Total RNA was extracted from PBMCs with Trizol reagent, with at least 6 micrograms obtained per sample. For every donor, an aliquot of PBMCs went through flow cytometry to measure the percentages of naive CD45RAhigh/CD27high T cells. Study-wide conclusions, independent of this receptor: Estimates of total diversity based on one million sequenced T cells were considered lower bounds and underestimates. Compared with the aged group, more naive CD4+ T cells, fewer expanded clones and increased TCR diversity were shown by the long-lived group, suggesting age selection. There was a strong correlation between observed TCR beta diversity and the percentage of naive T cells measured by flow cytometry. Bulk unsorted PBMC profiling prevented conclusive comparison of naive and antigen-experienced compartments. Observed TCR beta diversity per million T cells fell roughly linearly with age, and a significant reduction was already apparent by age roughly 40. Donor CMV infection status was unknown, potentially confounding age-related changes in expanded clonotypes.

The receptor was derived from a woman between 18 and 29 years old in good health. This chain is built from TRBV21-1 and TRBJ1-1. TRBV21-1 is tagged as a pseudogene. Sequenced: blood. The nucleotide sequence is TGTGCCAGCAGCAAAGAAAGAGGGCTTGCGGACACTGAAGCTTTCTTT. Its translation is CASSKERGLADTEAFF.